These 16 T cell receptor beta chains were all obtained from the same sample, sequenced in a study of cytomegalovirus exposure and HLA in healthy donors. The PCR employed 60 Vbeta primers together with 13 Jbeta primers. Repertoires were generated with immunoSEQ multiplex PCR, while TCRdb's copy carries only in-frame clones and drops some. The sample gives about 170,000 clones, 65% to 85% of which show up once; 1% to 1.5% is in the top ten. Material: PBMCs. These TCRs come from a boy under 10 years old in good health and CMV-seronegative.

The rearrangement joins TRBV6-1 to TRBJ1-2; D remains unclear. V lost 3 bases and J lost 0, with 11 bases in between. The length of the CDR3 is 15 residues. Germline loops: CDR1 MNHNS, CDR2 SASEGT. CDR3 protein: CASSERFGANYGYTF. The CDR3 bases are TGTGCCAGCAGTGAGCGGTTCGGGGCTAACTATGGCTACACCTTC.

This chain uses TRBV29-1 with TRBJ2-1; TRBD2 might be the D (5 bases). Trimming stripped 6 bases from V and 0 bases from J, with 9 bases between. Germline V gene data show CDR1 as SQVTM and CDR2 as ANQGSEA. The CDR3 extends over 13 amino acids. DNA for the CDR3: TGCAGCGTCCGGAGGAGCTCCTACAATGAGCAGTTCTTC. Its protein product is CSVRRSSYNEQFF.

In this sample, this clone turned up a few times. The chain recombines TRBV7-9 with TRBJ1-4; D is perhaps TRBD1 (5 bases). Trimming took 5 bases from V and 2 from J, leaving 12 bases between them. CDR1 is SEHNR, CDR2 FQNEAQ, per germline (reference sequence). The CDR3 covers 15 residues. CDR3 DNA: TGTGCCAGCAGCCGTTCGGGGGGGACTAATGAAAAACTGTTTTTT. Translating it yields CASSRSGGTNEKLFF.

V and J are TRBV19 and TRBJ1-4; a possible D gene is TRBD1 (6 bases). V lost 6 bases and J lost 8, with 13 bases in between. Germline loops: CDR1 LNHDA, CDR2 SQIVND (reference sequence). The CDR3 covers 13 residues. CDR3 nucleotides: TGTGCCAGTAGGAGGACAGCGAAGGAAAAACTGTTTTTT. Its translation: CASRRTAKEKLFF.

The chain has TRBV7-9 and TRBJ1-2, with a possible D match to TRBD1 (6 bases). The CDR3 runs to 15 residues. Germline V gene data show CDR1 as SEHNR and CDR2 as FQNEAQ (reference sequence). The V gene lost 1 base and the J gene lost 6 bases, with 15 bases spanning the gap. CDR3 in amino acids: CASSLVIGGAHGYTF. The CDR3 DNA follows: TGTGCCAGCAGCTTAGTTATTGGGGGGGCGCATGGCTACACCTTC.

This rearrangement joins TRBV6-5 to TRBJ2-1; maybe TRBD2 (5 bases). V lost 6 bases to trimming and J lost 1 base, with 13 bases between them. This CDR3 region has 15 residues. Per germline, CDR1 MNHEY and CDR2 SVGAGI. CDR3 in amino acids: CASSRPAESYNEQFF. As DNA, the CDR3 is TGTGCCAGCAGCCGACCAGCGGAGTCCTACAATGAGCAGTTCTTC.

This clone was seen a few times. The chain couples TRBV6-5 to TRBJ2-2, with 8 bases matching TRBD1. Germline-derived CDR1 and CDR2 are MNHEY and SVGAGI. V lost 5 bases to trimming and J lost 4 bases; unmatched junction nucleotides: 6. The CDR3 loop spans 15 amino acids. In DNA, the CDR3 is TGTGCCAGCAGTCGGACAGGGTCCGGCACCGGGGAGCTGTTTTTT. It codes for CASSRTGSGTGELFF.

The V and J genes are TRBV30 and TRBJ1-6, with D perhaps matching TRBD1 (5 bases). Trimming removed 3 bases from V and 7 bases from J, with 16 bases in between. The CDR3 sequence is 15 residues long. Germline CDR1 is GTSNPN and CDR2 is SVGIG (reference sequence). The CDR3 DNA follows: TGTGCCTGGAGACCAAATCAGGGTATAAATTCACCCCTCCACTTT. Its translation: CAWRPNQGINSPLHF.

V usage is TRBV5-6 and J usage is TRBJ2-5, with TRBD1 as a possible D gene (6 bases). Deletions cut 0 bases from V and 4 bases from J, with 13 bases between. Germline CDR1 and CDR2: SGHDT and YYEEEE. The CDR3 runs 15 residues. The CDR3 DNA reads as TGTGCCAGCAGCTTGGGACCACAGGGACGAGAGACCCAGTACTTC. Translated, it gives CASSLGPQGRETQYF.

V gene TRBV5-6 combines with J gene TRBJ2-1, with 7 nucleotides matching TRBD2. Germline trimming cut 2 bases from V and 6 bases from J; bases unmatched to any gene: 5. There are 14 residues in the CDR3. Germline V gives CDR1 SGHDT, CDR2 YYEEEE. The CDR3 nucleotides read TGTGCCAGCAGCTTAGCGGGGCCATCCAATGAGCAGTTCTTC. Its translation is CASSLAGPSNEQFF.

The chain carries TRBV19 and TRBJ1-3; 7 bases are shared with TRBD1. With 6 bases clipped from V and 0 bases from J, the junction kept 8 bases outside the gene matches. CDR1 and CDR2 from the germline V gene are LNHDA and SQIVND (reference sequence). The CDR3 is made up of 16 amino acids. The CDR3 DNA sequence: TGTGCCAGTAGCCGGGACAGTGCGATCTCTGGAAACACCATATATTTT. Its translation: CASSRDSAISGNTIYF. Drawing the rest from reference TRBV19 and TRBJ1-3, the complete variable domain is DGGITQSPKYLFRKEGQNVTLSCEQNLNHDAMYWYRQDPGQGLRLIYYSQIVNDFQKGDIAEGYSVSREKKESFPLTVTSAQKNPTAFYLCASSRDSAISGNTIYFGEGSWLTVV.

The chain joins TRBV4-3 to TRBJ1-2; TRBD1 agrees at 11 bases. This CDR3 has 12 amino acids. The germline CDR1 and CDR2 sequences are LGHNA and YSLEER. The V segment lost 4 bases and the J segment 10 bases; nucleotides outside the gene matches: 2. For the CDR3, the DNA is TGCGCCAGCAGCCGGGACAGGGGGTTCTACACCTTC. Translating it yields CASSRDRGFYTF.

This chain links TRBV6-6 with TRBJ2-3, with 7 bases lining up with TRBD2. Germline assignment: CDR1 MNHNY and CDR2 SVGAGI (reference sequence). The CDR3 has 16 amino acids. The ends lost 5 bases at V and 1 base at J; junction bases unmatched: 9. The CDR3 region is CASSALGGTGTDTQYF. The CDR3 region has the DNA TGTGCCAGCAGTGCGTTGGGAGGGACGGGCACAGATACGCAGTATTTT.

This chain links TRBV7-2 with TRBJ2-7; possibly TRBD2 for D (8 bases). The CDR3 is 14 amino acids. V was clipped by 5 bases and J by 2 bases, with 13 bases between them. Germline V gives CDR1 SGHTA, CDR2 FQGNSA. The chain's CDR3 is CASSREGAAYEQYV. CDR3 coding DNA: TGTGCCAGCAGCCGGGAGGGGGCAGCCTACGAGCAGTACGTC.

This clone was observed a handful of times. The chain employs TRBV5-1 and TRBJ2-1, with TRBD2 matching over 9 bases. The CDR3 totals 16 residues. Germline CDR1 SGHRS, CDR2 YFSETQ. CDR3 protein: CANRREAGGTYNEQFF. CDR3 bases: TGCGCAAACAGAAGGGAGGCGGGAGGGACCTACAATGAGCAGTTCTTC.

The V call is TRBV5-4, the J call TRBJ2-5; 11 bases align to TRBD2. V gave up 1 base and J gave up 11 bases; unmatched junction bases: 7. The CDR3 is 14 amino acids. From germline, CDR1 is SGHNT and CDR2 YYREEE (reference sequence). The CDR3 nucleotides are TGTGCCAGCAGCTTGTCGGGGACTAGCGGTGAGCAGTACTTC. It is translated as CASSLSGTSGEQYF.